This is a list of T cell receptor beta chains from one sample in a study of vaccination and CD4 T cells after COVID-19. Each CDR3 protein gets one entry after TCRdb re-called the PCR reads with MiXCR. The top ten clones hold roughly an eighth of a sample with some 10,000 distinct CDR3 sequences, more than 20% of them seen once. Their cognate antigens are unknown. The source material was CD4+ T cells from blood, cultured in vitro, sampled after SARS-CoV-2 vaccination. The receptors originated from a human donor who had recovered from COVID-19. Each CDR3 is given with its conserved first and last residue. The order of the fields is clone size, V gene, D gene, J gene, CDR3 protein, CDR3 DNA. A D gene is named only where the DNA matches it firmly. Size tells how often a clone was seen (once, few, many) or the class of an expanded clone, and some rows leave it out.

.	TRBV24-1	.	TRBJ1-1	CATSDPGRSAEAFF	TGTGCCACCAGTGATCCAGGGAGATCCGCCGAAGCTTTCTTT
.	TRBV6-2/TRBV6-3	.	TRBJ2-7	CASRGRPEQYF	TGTGCCAGCAGAGGGCGGCCCGAGCAGTACTTC
few	TRBV6-2/TRBV6-3	TRBD2	TRBJ2-1	CASTTPGLAGYNEQFF	TGTGCCAGCACTACCCCCGGTCTAGCGGGGTACAATGAGCAGTTCTTC
.	TRBV7-3	TRBD1	TRBJ2-2	CASSLKVGTGRNTGELFF	TGTGCCAGCAGCTTAAAAGTGGGGACAGGGCGGAACACCGGGGAGCTGTTTTTT
few	TRBV27	.	TRBJ2-1	CAIFSFRYNEQFF	TGTGCCATCTTCAGTTTCCGGTACAATGAGCAGTTCTTC
few	TRBV19	.	TRBJ2-1	CASKDLYNEQFF	TGTGCCAGTAAGGACCTATACAATGAGCAGTTCTTC
.	TRBV21-1	.	TRBJ2-3	CAHYFLVPGADTQYF	TGTGCACACTACTTCCTCGTCCCCGGGGCAGATACGCAGTATTTT
.	TRBV7-9	TRBD1	TRBJ1-3	CAGIGFTGGLHTIYF	TGTGCCGGCATAGGCTTTACAGGGGGCCTGCACACCATATATTTT
.	TRBV11-3	TRBD2	TRBJ2-5	CASSPGLAYQETQYF	TGTGCCAGCAGCCCGGGACTAGCGTATCAAGAGACCCAGTACTTC
few	TRBV20-1	TRBD2	TRBJ2-3	CSARVSGSTDTQYF	TGCAGTGCTAGAGTTAGCGGGAGCACAGATACGCAGTATTTT
.	TRBV6-5	TRBD2	TRBJ2-5	CASSSLAGETQYF	TGTGCCAGCAGTTCACTAGCGGGAGAGACCCAGTACTTC
medium-sized	TRBV4-1	.	TRBJ1-5	CASSHPPRTAGSNQPQHF	TGCGCCAGCAGCCACCCACCCAGGACAGCTGGGAGCAATCAGCCCCAGCATTTT
few	TRBV6-5	.	TRBJ2-7	CASSYRQGGGREQYF	TGTGCCAGCAGTTACAGGCAGGGGGGAGGACGCGAGCAGTACTTC
few	TRBV7-2	.	TRBJ1-1	CASSLAPAGLGTEAFF	TGTGCCAGCAGCTTAGCACCAGCAGGGCTGGGCACTGAAGCTTTCTTT
few	TRBV28	.	TRBJ1-2	CASTRVDTAVGYTF	TGTGCCAGCACCCGAGTGGATACGGCTGTCGGCTACACCTTC
few	TRBV7-9	.	TRBJ2-5	CASSRKETQYF	TGTGCCAGCAGCCGCAAAGAGACCCAGTACTTC
.	TRBV28	.	TRBJ2-5	CASTFRGKLQETQYF	TGTGCCAGCACTTTCCGGGGAAAGCTCCAAGAGACCCAGTACTTC
medium-sized	TRBV6-1	.	TRBJ1-2	CASSLQMQAFYGYTF	TGTGCCAGCAGCCTCCAAATGCAGGCGTTCTATGGCTACACCTTC
.	TRBV28	.	TRBJ2-1	CASRSQPGSYNEQFF	TGTGCCAGCCGGTCCCAGCCCGGGTCCTACAATGAGCAGTTCTTC
.	TRBV19	.	TRBJ2-1	CASSIVRGYEQFF	TGTGCCAGTAGTATAGTAAGGGGCTATGAGCAGTTCTTC
.	TRBV27	.	TRBJ2-7	CASSFLGNYEQYF	TGTGCCAGCAGTTTTCTAGGGAACTACGAGCAGTACTTC
few	TRBV15	.	TRBJ2-7	CATSRDGWGMVF	TGTGCCACCAGCAGAGATGGCTGGGGGATGGTCTTC
.	TRBV6-4	TRBD2	TRBJ2-3	CASSEGGSGTDTQYF	TGTGCCAGCAGTGAAGGCGGGAGCGGCACAGATACGCAGTATTTT
.	TRBV18	.	TRBJ2-7	CASSPPAPGGSYEQYF	TGTGCCAGCTCACCACCGGCGCCAGGCGGCTCCTACGAGCAGTACTTC
few	TRBV10-3	.	TRBJ1-6	CAISESGTGSSYNSPLHF	TGTGCCATCAGTGAGTCAGGGACCGGAAGCTCCTATAATTCACCCCTCCACTTT
few	TRBV24-1	.	TRBJ2-7	CATSDTYEQYF	TGTGCCACCAGTGACACTTACGAGCAGTACTTC
.	TRBV6-5	TRBD2	TRBJ2-1	CASSYPRTSGYNEQFF	TGTGCCAGCAGTTACCCGCGGACTAGCGGCTACAATGAGCAGTTCTTC
medium-sized	TRBV27	.	TRBJ1-1	CASSSLGRNTEAFF	TGTGCCAGCAGTTCCCTGGGCAGGAACACTGAAGCTTTCTTT
.	TRBV5-1	.	TRBJ2-7	CASSLGSVYEQYF	TGCGCCAGCAGCTTGGGATCGGTTTACGAGCAGTACTTC
few	TRBV6-1	.	TRBJ2-2	CASTPQVSNTGELFF	TGTGCCAGCACCCCCCAAGTTAGCAACACCGGGGAGCTGTTTTTT
few	TRBV11-2	TRBD1	TRBJ2-7	CASRPGQGANEQYF	TGTGCCAGCAGACCGGGACAGGGCGCCAACGAGCAGTACTTC
.	TRBV15	.	TRBJ2-5	CATSRDKGGGETQYF	TGTGCCACCAGCAGAGATAAAGGGGGAGGAGAGACCCAGTACTTC
.	TRBV24-1	.	TRBJ2-1	CATSDYLQNEQFF	TGTGCCACCAGTGATTACCTACAGAATGAGCAGTTCTTC
few	TRBV7-2	TRBD1	TRBJ2-7	CASSLRTGGSYEQYF	TGTGCCAGCAGCTTAAGGACAGGGGGCTCCTACGAGCAGTACTTC
.	TRBV6-5	.	TRBJ2-6	CASSYSDLRTFISGANVLTF	TGTGCCAGCAGTTACTCCGACTTACGGACTTTTATCTCTGGGGCCAACGTCCTGACTTTC
medium-sized	TRBV19	TRBD1	TRBJ2-5	CASSLSGTGGQETQYF	TGTGCCAGTAGTTTGTCCGGGACAGGGGGGCAAGAGACCCAGTACTTC
medium-sized	TRBV6-5	.	TRBJ2-3	CASSYSKLGADTQYF	TGTGCCAGCAGTTACTCGAAACTCGGCGCAGATACGCAGTATTTT
.	TRBV5-6	TRBD2	TRBJ2-7	CASSYRTSGARPLYEQYF	TGTGCCAGCAGCTACAGGACTAGCGGGGCAAGGCCGCTTTACGAGCAGTACTTC
.	TRBV2	.	TRBJ2-6	CAIGTGSPGANVLTF	TGTGCCATCGGAACAGGGTCCCCTGGGGCCAACGTCCTGACTTTC
few	TRBV18	TRBD1	TRBJ1-2	CASSRGQGFSSLGYTF	TGTGCCAGCTCACGGGGACAGGGATTTTCTTCCCTGGGCTACACCTTC
few	TRBV2	TRBD1	TRBJ2-7	CASSLSTGFYEQYF	TGTGCCAGCAGTTTATCGACAGGGTTCTACGAGCAGTACTTC
.	TRBV20-1	TRBD2	TRBJ2-7	CSAPGRLAGGSSYEQYF	TGCAGTGCTCCCGGTAGACTAGCGGGGGGATCCTCCTACGAGCAGTACTTC
.	TRBV6-1	.	TRBJ2-4	CATDRNKNIQYF	TGTGCCACCGACAGAAACAAAAACATTCAGTACTTC
.	TRBV18	TRBD2	TRBJ2-7	CASSPGGDYEQYF	TGTGCCAGCTCACCTGGGGGGGACTACGAGCAGTACTTC
once	TRBV11-2	TRBD2	TRBJ2-3	CASRPGTSGFLEGDTQYF	TGTGCCAGCAGGCCCGGGACTAGCGGGTTCCTCGAGGGAGATACGCAGTATTTT
.	TRBV20-1	.	TRBJ1-3	CSASPPERVGNTIYF	TGCAGTGCTAGCCCCCCGGAAAGGGTCGGAAACACCATATATTTT
medium-sized	TRBV7-2	.	TRBJ2-7	CASSQMGLVQYF	TGTGCCAGCAGCCAAATGGGACTCGTGCAGTACTTC
.	TRBV12-3/TRBV12-4	.	TRBJ1-5	CASSLFAGVGQPQHF	TGTGCCAGCAGTTTGTTTGCAGGGGTCGGTCAGCCCCAGCATTTT
few	TRBV20-1	.	TRBJ2-2	CSAGTVNTGELFF	TGCAGTGCTGGGACTGTCAACACCGGGGAGCTGTTTTTT
few	TRBV27	TRBD1	TRBJ1-1	CASSKSGQKNTEAFF	TGTGCCAGCAGTAAGTCGGGACAGAAGAACACTGAAGCTTTCTTT
medium-sized	TRBV20-1	.	TRBJ1-5	CSVSDGNQPQHF	TGCAGTGTATCGGACGGGAATCAGCCCCAGCATTTT